A selection of T cell receptor beta chains follows, all from one sample in a study of cytomegalovirus exposure and HLA in healthy donors. TCRdb's copy holds only in-frame clones and misses some; the assay was immunoSEQ multiplex PCR. The sample includes 200,000 to 250,000 clones, 75% to 85% of them seen just once. Sequenced input: PBMCs. The receptors here all came from a woman in her sixties or seventies in good health and CMV-seropositive. CDR3s include the opening cysteine and the closing phenylalanine or tryptophan. The order of the fields is V gene, J gene, clone size, D gene, CDR3 DNA, CDR3 protein. The D gene is left open where the match is weak. Only some rows state a clone size, as once, few, many or a class for expanded clones.

>TRBV9|TRBJ1-1|NA|TRBD1
TGTGCCAGCAGCGCAGATCAGGGGGCGCGGAACACTGAAGCTTTCTTT
CASSADQGARNTEAFF
>TRBV27|TRBJ1-1|NA|NA
TGTGCCAGCAGCCCAGTAACCTGGGCTTTCTTT
CASSPVTWAFF
>TRBV11-2|TRBJ1-1|NA|TRBD1
TGTGCCAGCAGCTGGGGTCGGGGGACAGCCTCCGAAGCTTTCTTT
CASSWGRGTASEAFF
>TRBV5-5|TRBJ1-1|NA|NA
TGTGCCAGCAGCAGACGCGACCCGGGAACCTCCGGAGGGGCTTTCTTT
CASSRRDPGTSGGAFF
>TRBV5-8|TRBJ2-1|NA|TRBD2
TGTGCCAGCAGCTGGGGGGCTAGCGGGGGTTATGAGCAGTTCTTC
CASSWGASGGYEQFF
>TRBV6-1|TRBJ1-5|NA|NA
TGTGCCAGCACCCGCGGACAGTATAGCAATCAGCCCCAGCATTTT
CASTRGQYSNQPQHF
>TRBV6-6|TRBJ1-5|few|NA
TGTGCCAGCAGTTTCGGACAGTCGAGCAATCAGCCCCAGCATTTT
CASSFGQSSNQPQHF
>TRBV5-1|TRBJ1-1|NA|NA
TGCGCCAGCAGCTTGGTCGGGGGGGTCCAGGACACTGAAGCTTTCTTT
CASSLVGGVQDTEAFF
>TRBV7-6|TRBJ2-1|NA|TRBD2
TGTGCCAGCAGCTTAATAGCGGGGGGGCCGCATGAGCAGTTCTTC
CASSLIAGGPHEQFF
>TRBV18|TRBJ2-7|NA|NA
TGTGCCAGCTCACCTTACGACAGGAACGAGCAGTACTTC
CASSPYDRNEQYF
>TRBV5-1|TRBJ2-1|NA|NA
TGCGCCAGCAGCTTAGCGGGGACATCCTACAATGAGCAGTTCTTC
CASSLAGTSYNEQFF
>TRBV25-1|TRBJ1-1|NA|NA
TGTGCCAGCAGTGAACTGGGACAGAACACTGAAGCTTTCTTT
CASSELGQNTEAFF
>TRBV18|TRBJ1-2|NA|NA
TGTGCCAGCTCACCGGGCAGGGTGGATGGCTACACCTTC
CASSPGRVDGYTF
>TRBV9|TRBJ1-2|NA|NA
TGTGCCAGCAGCGTAGCTCCCCTCTCAGACTATGGCTACACCTTC
CASSVAPLSDYGYTF
>TRBV25-1|TRBJ2-7|NA|TRBD2
TGTGCCAGCAGTGAACCGGGGACTAGCGGGACGGGGGAGCAGTACTTC
CASSEPGTSGTGEQYF
>TRBV12-5|TRBJ2-3|NA|TRBD2
TGTGCTAGTGGTTTGTCTGAGACTAGCGGGGGCCCAGATACGCAGTATTTT
CASGLSETSGGPDTQYF
>TRBV7-3|TRBJ2-3|NA|TRBD2
TGTGCCAGCAGCCGCCTAGCGGGGGTGGGCACAGATACGCAGTATTTT
CASSRLAGVGTDTQYF
>TRBV6-1|TRBJ2-7|few|TRBD1
TGTGCCAGCAGCGCCGGGACAGCGAATTCCTACGAGCAGTACTTC
CASSAGTANSYEQYF
>TRBV30|TRBJ1-1|NA|NA
TGTGCCTGGAGTGGGTCTCAGGGCCGCCACACTGAAGCTTTCTTT
CAWSGSQGRHTEAFF
>TRBV2|TRBJ1-5|NA|NA
TGTGCCAGCAGCGCACGGGGGGGGTCGCCCCAGCATTTT
CASSARGGSPQHF
>TRBV5-4|TRBJ1-6|NA|NA
TGTGCCAGCGCTACACAGTTTGGTTCACCCCTCCACTTT
CASATQFGSPLHF
>TRBV11-2|TRBJ2-7|NA|NA
TGTGCCAGCAGCCGGGACATCTACGAGCAGTACTTC
CASSRDIYEQYF
>TRBV7-6|TRBJ2-3|once|NA
TGTGCCAGCAGCTTAGAGGCAGGGCCCCGGGCAGATACGCAGTATTTT
CASSLEAGPRADTQYF
>TRBV7-2|TRBJ2-1|NA|TRBD2
TGTGCCAGCAGCTTACCGGGGGGGGCCTACAACGAGCAGTTCTTC
CASSLPGGAYNEQFF
>TRBV10-3|TRBJ2-3|NA|TRBD1
TGTGCCAGCCTGGGACAGTCCACAGATACGCAGTATTTT
CASLGQSTDTQYF
>TRBV7-7|TRBJ1-2|NA|TRBD1
TGTGCCAGCAGCTACCGGGACAGGTATGGCTACACCTTC
CASSYRDRYGYTF
>TRBV19|TRBJ2-1|NA|TRBD2
TGTGCCAGTACCCGATCCCCGACTAGCGGGAGCTCCTACAATGAGCAGTTCTTC
CASTRSPTSGSSYNEQFF
>TRBV5-3|TRBJ1-2|few|NA
TGTGCCAGAAGCTCTCGGGCCCTTATTAGGGAGTATGGCTACACCTTC
CARSSRALIREYGYTF
>TRBV30|TRBJ1-6|NA|TRBD1
TGTGCCTGGTCCAACAGGGGTTCCTATAATTCACCCCTCCACTTT
CAWSNRGSYNSPLHF
>TRBV7-9|TRBJ1-4|NA|NA
TGTGCCAGCAGCCCCCAGGGGAGTCGGTCTAATGAAAAACTGTTTTTT
CASSPQGSRSNEKLFF
>TRBV7-9|TRBJ2-1|NA|TRBD2
TGTTCCAGCAGCTTAGCCCTAGCGGGAACTTACAATGAGCAGTTCTTC
CSSSLALAGTYNEQFF